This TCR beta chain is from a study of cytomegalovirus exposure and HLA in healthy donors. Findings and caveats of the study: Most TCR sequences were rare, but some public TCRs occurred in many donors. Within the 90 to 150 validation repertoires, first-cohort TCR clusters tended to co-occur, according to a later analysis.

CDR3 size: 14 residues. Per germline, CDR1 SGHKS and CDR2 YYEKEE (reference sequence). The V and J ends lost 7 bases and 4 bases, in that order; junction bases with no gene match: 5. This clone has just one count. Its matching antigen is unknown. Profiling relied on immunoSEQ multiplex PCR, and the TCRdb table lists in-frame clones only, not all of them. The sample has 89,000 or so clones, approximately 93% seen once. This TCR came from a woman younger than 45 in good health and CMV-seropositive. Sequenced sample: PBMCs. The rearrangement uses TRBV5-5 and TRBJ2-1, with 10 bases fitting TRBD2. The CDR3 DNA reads TGTGCCAGCGGGCAGACTAGCGGGTACAATGAGCAGTTCTTC. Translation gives CASGQTSGYNEQFF.